This T cell receptor (beta chain) was sequenced during a study of neoadjuvant anti-PD-1 for oral cavity cancer. Sample time point: after neoadjuvant nivolumab, at surgical resection. This CDR3 is 13 amino acids long. Profiling relied on immunoSEQ multiplex PCR, and the TCRdb table lists in-frame clones only, not all of them. The sample has 30,000 or so clones, approximately 80% seen once. The TCR sequence derives from a person aged 35-79 years with oral cavity squamous cell carcinoma. V is TRBV21-1 and J is TRBJ1-6; TRBD1 is the table's D call and was not checked against the DNA. TRBV21-1 is assigned pseudogene status. The specimen was PBMCs, collected after nivolumab (anti-PD-1) treatment. In nucleotides, the CDR3 is TGTGCCAGCAGCAAAGGCTGGCATTCACCCCTCCACTTT. This encodes CASSKGWHSPLHF.